This TCR beta chain was observed in a study of T cell repertoires in aging, cancer and after chemotherapy. Turning to the study itself: Pre- and post-chemotherapy samples were paired from chronic lymphocytic leukemia patients treated with fludarabine- or bendamustine-based regimens.

Peripheral blood genomic DNA, not sorted cells or RNA, was the template. Whole-study findings and limits: Compared with age-matched healthy donors, untreated hematological or solid cancer patients showed higher blood TCR clonality.

Rearranged V-D-J TRB sequences were amplified with a mixed TRB-A/B primer pool. TCRdb re-derived calls from the multiplex PCR reads in MiXCR, one entry per CDR3 protein. The repertoire consists of about 860 distinct CDR3 sequences, with about 30% occurring once and the leading ten covering roughly 45%. This CDR3 spans 14 amino acids. CDR1 and CDR2 from the germline V gene are KGHSH and LQKENI. Between the trimmed V and J ends, which lost 0 bases and 2 bases, there was a span of 8 bases. This clonotype is medium-sized within its sample. The antigen is not known. The rearrangement joins TRBV18 to TRBJ2-7; D may be TRBD2 (5 bases). The sequence came from a human donor with a blood cancer. The sample taken for sequencing was blood. Here the CDR3 DNA reads TGTGCCAGCTCACCACCGTACGGGACCTACGAGCAGTACTTC. It codes for CASSPPYGTYEQYF.